The clone carrying this T cell receptor beta chain came up a few times. Amplification used 60 Vbeta primers and 13 Jbeta primers. Assay used: immunoSEQ multiplex PCR; TCRdb lists only in-frame clones, some missing. The sample lists around 150,000 clones, more than 65% occurring once. The data were obtained in a study of cytomegalovirus exposure and HLA in healthy donors. This CDR3 has 17 amino acids. CDR1 MNHNS and CDR2 SASEGT come from the germline V gene. V shed 1 base and J 10 bases; nucleotides not matched to a gene: 12. Donors sampled were nominally healthy, though unrecorded immune exposures were likely.

This TCR was recovered from a woman between 40 and 50 years old in good health and CMV-seropositive. The specimen was PBMCs. This chain links TRBV6-1 with TRBJ1-6; 8 nucleotides align to TRBD1. This CDR3 is CASSEVWAGQGASPLHF. CDR3 DNA sequence: TGTGCCAGCAGTGAAGTCTGGGCGGGTCAGGGGGCCTCACCCCTCCACTTT.